Each of the 17 T cell receptor beta chains below was sequenced from the same sample in a study of blood T cell repertoires in COVID-19. Data came from immunoSEQ multiplex PCR; TCRdb stores just in-frame clones and leaves some out. The profile shows about 140,000 clones, about 80% of them singletons. Sequenced input: peripheral blood. The receptors here all came from a human donor in a cohort sampled during active COVID-19.

The table lists this clone with a count of one. The chain couples TRBV13 to TRBJ2-5, with 8 bases aligning to TRBD1. The CDR3 covers 13 residues. V was pared by 6 bases and J by 4 bases, with 4 bases of the junction left unmatched. In germline, CDR1 is PRHDT, CDR2 FYEKMQ (reference sequence). As DNA, the CDR3 is TGTGCCAGCAGTGCAGGGGGCAGAGAGACCCAGTACTTC. This codes for CASSAGGRETQYF. Together with reference TRBV13 and TRBJ2-5, the CDR3 gives the full variable domain: AAGVIQSPRHLIKEKRETATLKCYPIPRHDTVYWYQQGPGQDPQFLISFYEKMQSDKGSIPDRFSAQQFSDYHSELNMSSLELGDSALYFCASSAGGRETQYFGPGTRLLVL.

The V call is TRBV11-1, the J call TRBJ2-2; D possibly corresponds to TRBD1 (6 bases). Per germline, CDR1 SGHAT and CDR2 FQDESV (reference sequence). The V end lost 1 base, the J end lost 1 base, and 10 bases lay between the germline ends. The CDR3 totals 16 residues. The CDR3 loop is CASSLGKQGNTGELFF. CDR3 nucleotides: TGTGCCAGCAGCTTAGGGAAACAGGGGAACACCGGGGAGCTGTTTTTT.

This chain uses TRBV19 with TRBJ2-3, with 7 bases lining up with TRBD2. CDR1 and CDR2 from the germline V gene are LNHDA and SQIVND (reference sequence). This CDR3 comprises 12 residues. The junction had 0 bases not matched to a gene; V was cut back by 3 bases and J by 6 bases. Here the CDR3 DNA reads TGTGCCAGTAGTATCGGGGGGGATACGCAGTATTTT. Translated: CASSIGGDTQYF.

DNA of the CDR3: TGTGCCAGCAGCCTTCAACAACGGAACACTGAAGCTTTCTTT. Translated: CASSLQQRNTEAFF. The rearrangement joins TRBV3-1 (or the pseudogene TRBV3-2) to TRBJ1-1; D is unresolved. V lost 4 bases, J lost 1 base, and 10 bases lay in between. CDR3 length: 14 amino acids. CDR1 and CDR2 from the germline V gene are LGHDT and YNNKEL (reference sequence).

The rearrangement links TRBV7-9 to TRBJ2-1; TRBD2 matches 7 bases. Trimming at V came to 2 bases and at J to 0 bases, leaving 4 bases not matched to a gene. This CDR3 comprises 16 residues. The germline CDR1 and CDR2 sequences are SEHNR and FQNEAQ (reference sequence). The CDR3 nucleotides read TGTGCCAGCAGCTTACGCAGCGGGACCTCCTACAATGAGCAGTTCTTC. Its protein product is CASSLRSGTSYNEQFF.

V usage is TRBV6-5 and J usage is TRBJ2-7, with TRBD2 matching over 9 bases. V gave up 2 bases and J gave up 4 bases; unmatched junction bases: 6. CDR1 and CDR2 (germline): MNHEY, SVGAGI. The CDR3 runs to 15 residues. This CDR3 reads CASSYIAGGKYEQYF. The CDR3 DNA reads TGTGCCAGCAGTTACATCGCGGGAGGGAAATACGAGCAGTACTTC.

The chain combines TRBV28 with TRBJ1-1; D remains ambiguous. Germline values: CDR1 MDHEN, CDR2 SYDVKM. The CDR3 is made up of 12 amino acids. V lost 2 bases and J lost 8, with 9 bases in between. The CDR3 DNA reads as TGTGCCAGCAGTTTAATGGTGGCAGAAGCTTTCTTT. It is translated as CASSLMVAEAFF.

This clone was seen just once. V usage is TRBV6-5 and J usage is TRBJ2-1; perhaps TRBD2 as D (6 bases). CDR1 MNHEY and CDR2 SVGAGI come from the germline V gene. V lost 4 bases to trimming and J lost 9 bases, with 10 bases between them. The CDR3 has 12 amino acids. CDR3 sequence: CASSWREGEQFF. The CDR3 DNA follows: TGTGCCAGCAGTTGGAGGGAAGGTGAGCAGTTCTTC.

The chain employs TRBV18 and TRBJ2-5, with TRBD1 matching 8 bases. CDR1 is KGHSH, CDR2 LQKENI, per germline. CDR3 length equals 15 residues. V lost 3 bases, J lost 5 bases, and 8 bases stayed unmatched. The CDR3 DNA reads TGTGCCAGCTCACCCGCATGGACAGGGAAGGAGACCCAGTACTTC. Its translation: CASSPAWTGKETQYF. The complete variable domain, with remaining parts taken from reference TRBV18 and TRBJ2-5, reads NAGVMQNPRHLVRRRGQEARLRCSPMKGHSHVYWYRQLPEEGLKFMVYLQKENIIDESGMPKERFSAEFPKEGPSILRIQQVVRGDSAAYFCASSPAWTGKETQYFGPGTRLLVL.

The chain is built from TRBV24-1 and TRBJ2-3; 10 positions agree with TRBD2. V was pared by 3 bases and J by 8 bases, with 4 bases of the junction left unmatched. CDR3 length: 14 residues. Per the germline V gene, CDR1 is KGHDR and CDR2 is SFDVKD. As DNA, the CDR3 is TGTGCCACCAGTGATAGCGGGAGGGCCGGTACGCAGTATTTT. Protein sequence: CATSDSGRAGTQYF.

The CDR3 DNA is TGTGCCAGCAGTCCCCCAGGCAGGTTCCAAGAGACCCAGTACTTC. Its translation: CASSPPGRFQETQYF. The chain recombines TRBV28 with TRBJ2-5; the D is unclear. The CDR3 extends over 15 amino acids. V lost 5 bases and J 1 base, leaving 14 bases between the germline ends. The V gene's germline CDR1 is MDHEN and CDR2 SYDVKM.

This clone was seen a handful of times. The chain uses TRBV6-2 or TRBV6-3 and TRBJ2-2, with 8 bases identical to TRBD2. This CDR3 contains 17 residues. Germline V gene lookup returns CDR1 MNHEY and CDR2 SVGEGT. Trimming took 0 bases from V and 4 from J; bases not matched to a gene: 7. CDR3 in amino acids: CASSYSSGRWITGELFF. CDR3 DNA sequence: TGTGCCAGCAGTTACTCGAGCGGGAGATGGATCACCGGGGAGCTGTTTTTT.

V usage is TRBV2 and J usage is TRBJ1-5; no clear D gene. The CDR3 runs 13 residues. The V end was cut by 6 bases, the J end by 7 bases, with 13 bases between. Per the germline V gene, CDR1 is SNHLY and CDR2 is FYNNEI. Here the CDR3 reads CASSAFGGQPQHF. The CDR3 nucleotides read TGTGCCAGCAGCGCTTTCGGCGGGCAGCCCCAGCATTTT.

This clone was detected only a few times. This chain joins TRBV19 and TRBJ2-2, with 9 bases fitting TRBD2. Unmatched junction bases numbered 7, after V lost 7 bases and J lost 7 bases. Looked up from germline, CDR1 is LNHDA and CDR2 is SQIVND (reference sequence). There are 14 residues in the CDR3. CDR3 amino acids: CASTAGGPGGELFF. The CDR3 DNA follows: TGTGCCAGTACTGCGGGAGGGCCCGGCGGGGAGCTGTTTTTT.

Written as DNA, the CDR3 is TGTGCCAGCTCAGTTCAGGGGGGAGAGAACTACGAGCAGTACTTC. This gives the protein CASSVQGGENYEQYF. The chain employs TRBV18 and TRBJ2-7, with a tentative D call TRBD1 (7 bases). This CDR3 has 15 amino acids. Germline lookup yields CDR1 KGHSH and CDR2 LQKENI. V was clipped by 5 bases and J by 3 bases, with 17 bases between them.

The chain recombines TRBV4-1 with TRBJ1-1; 7 nucleotides agree with TRBD1. Trimming cost V 4 bases and J 0 bases; bases outside gene matches: 5. Germline CDR1 is MGHRA and CDR2 is YSYEKL. The CDR3 contains 15 residues. The CDR3 nucleotides read TGCGCCAGCAGCCCGACAGGGTACGTGAACACTGAAGCTTTCTTT. Translating it yields CASSPTGYVNTEAFF.

V usage is TRBV6-1 and J usage is TRBJ2-1; 9 positions match TRBD2. CDR3 length equals 15 residues. Germline CDR1 is MNHNS and CDR2 is SASEGT. V dropped 0 bases and J dropped 5; count of bases not matched to a gene: 2. CDR3 residues: CASSEAGLADNEQFF. For the CDR3, the DNA is TGTGCCAGCAGTGAAGCGGGACTAGCCGACAATGAGCAGTTCTTC.